Sequencing of this T cell receptor (beta chain) was carried out in a study of blood T cell repertoires in COVID-19. Study at large: Acute and convalescent COVID-19 samples came from the United States, Italy and Spain.

V lost 7 bases and J lost 3; bases outside the gene matches: 4. CDR1 and CDR2 (germline): SNHLY, FYNNEI. The CDR3 has 14 residues. Method: immunoSEQ multiplex PCR; TCRdb's copy keeps in-frame clones and lacks some. The sample lists over 40,000 clones, 83% occurring once. The rearrangement joins TRBV2 to TRBJ2-2; 8 bases map to TRBD2. Material for sequencing was peripheral blood. The TCR comes from a man in his forties or fifties with acute or convalescent COVID-19. CDR3 region: CASNPREDTGELFF. CDR3 bases: TGTGCCAGCAATCCGCGGGAGGACACCGGGGAGCTGTTTTTT.